This T cell receptor beta chain was captured in a study of cytomegalovirus exposure and HLA in healthy donors (dated by TCRdb to 2015 to 2018). Study-level background: The roughly 700 repertoires of the first cohort and the 120 validation repertoires were produced on the same platform, according to a later analysis. Besides the first cohort of more than 650 subjects, a separate validation cohort made up of roughly 120 different subjects was used. The aim of the study was to test whether cataloging public T cell receptors could identify signatures of past pathogen exposure. The study combined high-throughput TCR immunosequencing, statistical association of individual TCRs with disease status, and machine learning to predict cytomegalovirus infection status.

Beyond this particular receptor, the publication reports: Cytomegalovirus status was reported to be diagnosed by the classifier with high specificity and sensitivity in both the original and validation cohorts. In a later analysis, TCRs clustered in the first cohort were found to also tend to co-occur in the approximately 120 validation repertoires, with over 90% of cluster scores above 0. All 130 or so repertoires were used to score co-occurrence in the validation cohort in a later analysis, because that analysis had no HLA typing for the cohort. Most TCR sequences were observed very rarely across donors, whereas some public TCRs were present in many individuals. The authors suggested that the approach could potentially be extended to other disease states and immunological phenotypes. The study gave a list of more than 150 TCR beta chains associated with cytomegalovirus. A few of the identified cytomegalovirus-associated TCR beta chains were confirmed in vitro to be specific for cytomegalovirus antigens.

The V end loses 4 bases and the J end loses 1 base, and a stretch of 14 bases separates them. The CDR1 and CDR2 encoded by the germline V gene (reference sequence) are MNHEY and SMNVEV. Measured from the cysteine to the phenylalanine, the CDR3 is 16 residues long. Only CDR3 DNA is held: 48 bases, read in frame from base 1. Libraries were prepared through the immunoSEQ multiplex PCR assay. Under the source paper's analysis protocol: To diagnose cytomegalovirus status from the catalog of TCR beta chain sequences, a statistical classification framework was built. The immuneACCESS repertoire file appears here via TCRdb, limited to in-frame rearrangements. These files lack a portion of the clones; in checked studies, under half of the deficit traces to unresolved V genes, and the cause of the others is not known. For V, J and clone size, that table is used; D and trimming come from the DNA. In this sample the table shows roughly 310,000 clones, approximately 88% of which occur a single time. The ten most abundant clones make up approximately 0.95% of the sample.

Comment on this clone: There is no known antigen for this receptor. No much larger clonotype is one base removed from it; base qualities were not supplied.

Donors formed part of the validation cohort, which comprised 120 subjects and was distinct from the first cohort of under 850 subjects. Sequenced sample: PBMCs. This receptor was taken from a man aged 25-40 years in good health and CMV-seronegative. The chain is encoded by TRBV27 joined to TRBJ1-3; tentative D gene TRBD1, with 5 bases matching. The CDR3 protein is CASSSAPGVSGNTIYF. DNA sequence: TGTGCCAGCAGTTCGGCTCCGGGGGTGTCTGGAAACACCATATATTTT.